This T cell receptor (beta chain) was sequenced for a study of blood T cell repertoires in COVID-19. Study-wide context: COVID-19 samples, acute and convalescent, were from the United States, Italy and Spain. From T cells, B-cell-depleted T cells, or PBMCs came the material, which was cDNA or gDNA.

Original processing notes: Reference gene primer amplification gave nucleated cell count estimates. Method: immunoSEQ multiplex PCR; TCRdb's copy keeps in-frame clones and lacks some. V and J calls and clone size are as listed in that table; D and trimming were resolved from the DNA. The data contain about 80,000 clones, roughly 88% of them singletons. In germline, CDR1 is SGHTA, CDR2 FQGNSA. The CDR3 has 14 residues. V gave up 3 bases and J gave up 3 bases, with 8 bases separating them. The chain has TRBV7-2 and TRBJ2-2, with no clear D. This receptor was taken from a man in his 70s with acute or convalescent COVID-19. Sequenced material: peripheral blood. The DNA of the CDR3 is TGTGCCAGCAGCTTCGAGCCTCACACCGGGGAGCTGTTTTTT. Its protein is CASSFEPHTGELFF.